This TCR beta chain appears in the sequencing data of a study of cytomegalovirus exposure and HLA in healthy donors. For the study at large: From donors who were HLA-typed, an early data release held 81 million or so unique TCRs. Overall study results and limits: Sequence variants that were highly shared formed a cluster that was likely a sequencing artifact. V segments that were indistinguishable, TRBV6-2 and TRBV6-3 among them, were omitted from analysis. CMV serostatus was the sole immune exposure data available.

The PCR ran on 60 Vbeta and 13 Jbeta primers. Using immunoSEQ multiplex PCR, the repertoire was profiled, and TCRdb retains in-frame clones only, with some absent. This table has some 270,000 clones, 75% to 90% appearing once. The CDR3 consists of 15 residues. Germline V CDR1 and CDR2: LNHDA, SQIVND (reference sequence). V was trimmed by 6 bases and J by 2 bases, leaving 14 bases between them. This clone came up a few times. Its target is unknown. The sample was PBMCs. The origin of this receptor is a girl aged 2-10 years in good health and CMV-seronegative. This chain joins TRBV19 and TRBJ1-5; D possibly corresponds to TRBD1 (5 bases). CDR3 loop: CASSSGGNGNQPQHF. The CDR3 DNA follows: TGTGCCAGTAGCTCCGGGGGGAATGGCAATCAGCCCCAGCATTTT.